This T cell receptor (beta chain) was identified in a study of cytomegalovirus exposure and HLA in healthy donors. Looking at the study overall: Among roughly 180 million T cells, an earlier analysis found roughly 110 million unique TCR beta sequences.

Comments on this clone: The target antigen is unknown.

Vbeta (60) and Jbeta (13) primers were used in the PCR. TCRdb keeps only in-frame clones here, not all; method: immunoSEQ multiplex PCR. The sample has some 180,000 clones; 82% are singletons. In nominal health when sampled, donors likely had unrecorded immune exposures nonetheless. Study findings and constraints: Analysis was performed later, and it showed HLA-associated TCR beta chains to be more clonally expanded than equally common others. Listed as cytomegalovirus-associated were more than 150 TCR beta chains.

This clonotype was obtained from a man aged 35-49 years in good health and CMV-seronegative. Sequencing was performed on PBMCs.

The CDR3 is CASSPGTGEETQYF. The DNA for the CDR3 is TGTGCCAGCAGCCCAGGGACAGGGGAAGAGACCCAGTACTTC. The V gene is TRBV7-9, the J gene TRBJ2-5; 10 nucleotides align to TRBD1. After removal of 5 bases from V and 3 bases from J, the junction contained 3 bases not matched to a gene. Per the germline V gene, CDR1 is SEHNR and CDR2 is FQNEAQ (reference sequence). There are 14 residues in the CDR3. Drawing the rest from reference TRBV7-9 and TRBJ2-5, the complete variable domain is DTGVSQNPRHKITKRGQNVTFRCDPISEHNRLYWYRQTLGQGPEFLTYFQNEAQLEKSRLLSDRFSAERPKGSFSTLEIQRTEQGDSAMYLCASSPGTGEETQYFGPGTRLLVL.